This TCR beta chain stems from a study of human versus mouse CDR3 diversity and MHC coevolution. General observations from the study: Humans had the largest estimated TCR beta repertoire, 1.5 million or so clonotypes. Mice had fewer CDR3 deletions and insertions than humans on average. Among all groups, most of the three human donors showed least clonal inequality.

Libraries were prepared by immunoSEQ multiplex PCR; TCRdb keeps only in-frame clonotypes and omits some of them. The sample includes 80,000 or so clones, roughly 93% of them seen just once. This CDR3 is built from 16 residues. Germline values: CDR1 SGHKS, CDR2 YYEKEE (reference sequence). Worth noting for this clone: What it recognizes is unknown.

The source is a person aged 25-75 years in good health. V gene TRBV5-5 combines with J gene TRBJ2-5, with D perhaps TRBD2 (5 bases). The DNA end favors TRBJ2-7, so the J call may be wrong. Sequences were obtained from naive CD4+ T cells from blood. Subset: CD45RO-negative CD62L-positive naive CD4 T cells. CDR3 DNA: TGTGCCAGCAGCTTGTCGGGGTCGACGGCCTCCTACGAGCAGTACTTC. The encoded protein is CASSLSGSTASYEQYF.